Described below is a single T cell receptor beta chain sequence and its context. The antigen is unknown. The CDR3 is 15 amino acids. Germline V gene lookup returns CDR1 SEHNR and CDR2 FQNEAQ (reference sequence). V lost 3 bases to trimming and J lost 1 base; unmatched junction nucleotides: 5. Data came from immunoSEQ multiplex PCR; TCRdb stores just in-frame clones and leaves some out. The sample consists of about 53,000 clones, 82% of them appearing once. This sample stems from a study of a mutant IDH1 vaccine in newly diagnosed glioma. At the level of the study: Treated patients had a mean age of around 40 years and a sex split that was around 60% male and about 40% female. Every participant had undergone radiotherapy, temozolomide, or both before, and most underwent both.

Time point given: week 5, during vaccination. Each dose delivered 300 ug of mutant IDH1 20-mer peptide subcutaneously with imiquimod. The TCR was taken from a woman younger than 30 with glioma. Some clones in this sample may be carry-over from other donors' samples. The sequenced sample was PBMCs, obtained from a glioma patient whose treatment included an IDH1 peptide vaccine. V and J are TRBV7-9 and TRBJ2-7, with 8 bases that match TRBD2. CDR3 DNA sequence: TGTGCCAGCAGCTTTACCGGGACTAGTTCCTACGAGCAGTACTTC. As protein: CASSFTGTSSYEQYF. The entire variable domain, with the rest obtained from reference TRBV7-9 and TRBJ2-7, is as follows: DTGVSQNPRHKITKRGQNVTFRCDPISEHNRLYWYRQTLGQGPEFLTYFQNEAQLEKSRLLSDRFSAERPKGSFSTLEIQRTEQGDSAMYLCASSFTGTSSYEQYFGPGTRLTVT.